A selection of T cell receptor beta chains follows, all from one sample in a study of beta chain features in type 1 diabetes. Libraries were prepared by immunoSEQ multiplex PCR; TCRdb keeps only in-frame clonotypes and omits some of them. The sample holds about 360,000 clones; roughly 13% are singletons and the top ten take 0.017%. Sequenced material: naive CD4+ T cells from blood. The origin of the receptors is a man younger than 35 in good health. Both conserved end residues are part of each CDR3. A D gene is named only where the DNA matches it firmly. A row's size may be missing; if present it is once, few, many or a size class.

V gene: TRBV28
D gene: .
clone size: .
J gene: TRBJ1-2
CDR3 protein: CASSLNRDYGYTF
CDR3 DNA: TGTGCCAGCAGTTTGAACAGGGACTATGGCTACACCTTC

V gene: TRBV4-2
D gene: .
clone size: few
J gene: TRBJ1-5
CDR3 protein: CATSGGSNQPQHF
CDR3 DNA: TGTGCCACCTCCGGAGGTAGCAATCAGCCCCAGCATTTT

V gene: TRBV28
D gene: TRBD2
clone size: few
J gene: TRBJ2-7
CDR3 protein: CASSLGQRGYEQYF
CDR3 DNA: TGTGCCAGCAGTTTAGGGCAGCGGGGCTACGAGCAGTACTTC

V gene: TRBV28
D gene: .
clone size: .
J gene: TRBJ1-2
CDR3 protein: CASSLAGDYGYTF
CDR3 DNA: TGTGCCAGCAGTTTAGCCGGGGACTATGGCTACACCTTC

V gene: TRBV9
D gene: .
clone size: few
J gene: TRBJ1-5
CDR3 protein: CASSVGEDQPQHF
CDR3 DNA: TGTGCCAGCAGCGTAGGGGAGGATCAGCCCCAGCATTTT

V gene: TRBV18
D gene: TRBD1
clone size: few
J gene: TRBJ2-1
CDR3 protein: CASSLGQADEQFF
CDR3 DNA: TGTGCCAGCTCACTAGGACAGGCGGATGAGCAGTTCTTC

V gene: TRBV9
D gene: .
clone size: once
J gene: TRBJ1-2
CDR3 protein: CASSVSHTNYGHTF
CDR3 DNA: TGTGCCAGCAGCGTATCACACACCAACTATGGCCACACCTTC

V gene: TRBV7-9
D gene: TRBD1
clone size: .
J gene: TRBJ2-5
CDR3 protein: CASSLVSGTGGTETQYF
CDR3 DNA: TGTGCCAGCAGCTTAGTGTCTGGGACAGGGGGCACCGAGACCCAGTACTTC

V gene: TRBV9
D gene: TRBD1
clone size: .
J gene: TRBJ2-1
CDR3 protein: CASSVEARGHIDEQFF
CDR3 DNA: TGTGCCAGCAGCGTAGAGGCCAGGGGGCATATAGATGAGCAGTTCTTC

V gene: TRBV7-9
D gene: TRBD1
clone size: few
J gene: TRBJ2-7
CDR3 protein: CASNERQGASEQYF
CDR3 DNA: TGTGCCAGCAACGAGCGGCAGGGGGCCAGCGAGCAGTACTTC

V gene: TRBV27
D gene: .
clone size: .
J gene: TRBJ1-2
CDR3 protein: CASSSDTTGYGYTF
CDR3 DNA: TGTGCCAGCAGTTCGGACACCACGGGCTATGGCTACACCTTC

V gene: TRBV6-5
D gene: .
clone size: few
J gene: TRBJ1-1
CDR3 protein: CASSRARGNTEAFF
CDR3 DNA: TGTGCCAGCAGCCGAGCCAGGGGGAACACTGAAGCTTTCTTT

V gene: TRBV29-1
D gene: .
clone size: .
J gene: TRBJ1-3
CDR3 protein: CSVTGQSDSGNTIYF
CDR3 DNA: TGCAGCGTCACCGGACAGAGCGACTCTGGAAACACCATATATTTT

V gene: TRBV30
D gene: TRBD2
clone size: few
J gene: TRBJ2-2
CDR3 protein: CAWTNAAGGQITGELFF
CDR3 DNA: TGTGCCTGGACAAACGCAGCGGGAGGACAGATCACCGGGGAGCTGTTTTTT

V gene: TRBV4-3
D gene: TRBD1
clone size: .
J gene: TRBJ2-6
CDR3 protein: CASSPGTAGANVLTF
CDR3 DNA: TGCGCCAGCAGCCCGGGGACAGCTGGGGCCAACGTCCTGACTTTC

V gene: TRBV4-3
D gene: TRBD2
clone size: many
J gene: TRBJ2-4
CDR3 protein: CASSPYRGGAKNIQYF
CDR3 DNA: TGCGCCAGCAGCCCTTACCGGGGGGGAGCCAAAAACATTCAGTACTTC

V gene: TRBV7-9
D gene: .
clone size: few
J gene: TRBJ1-1
CDR3 protein: CASSRDRYMNTEAFF
CDR3 DNA: TGTGCCAGCAGTCGCGACAGATACATGAACACTGAAGCTTTCTTT

V gene: TRBV5-1
D gene: TRBD1
clone size: .
J gene: TRBJ1-2
CDR3 protein: CASRDRGRFPNYGYTF
CDR3 DNA: TGCGCCAGCAGGGACAGGGGGCGCTTCCCTAACTATGGCTACACCTTC

V gene: TRBV6-6
D gene: .
clone size: few
J gene: TRBJ2-5
CDR3 protein: CASSQRWETQYF
CDR3 DNA: TGTGCCAGCTCTCAGCGGTGGGAGACCCAGTACTTC

V gene: TRBV7-8
D gene: TRBD2
clone size: few
J gene: TRBJ2-3
CDR3 protein: CATNQARTSVDTQYF
CDR3 DNA: TGTGCCACCAACCAGGCCCGGACTAGTGTGGATACGCAGTATTTT

V gene: TRBV19
D gene: .
clone size: few
J gene: TRBJ1-2
CDR3 protein: CASSPATGARYTF
CDR3 DNA: TGTGCCAGTAGTCCGGCGACAGGAGCTCGCTACACCTTC

V gene: TRBV11-1
D gene: .
clone size: few
J gene: TRBJ1-1
CDR3 protein: CASSLGEETEAFF
CDR3 DNA: TGTGCCAGCAGCTTAGGAGAGGAGACTGAAGCTTTCTTT

V gene: TRBV6-1
D gene: TRBD1
clone size: few
J gene: TRBJ2-7
CDR3 protein: CASSEWDRGSSYEQYF
CDR3 DNA: TGTGCCAGCAGTGAATGGGACAGGGGGTCCTCCTACGAGCAGTACTTC

V gene: TRBV7-9
D gene: .
clone size: few
J gene: TRBJ2-7
CDR3 protein: CASSLDGAAYEQYF
CDR3 DNA: TGTGCCAGCAGCTTAGATGGGGCCGCCTACGAGCAGTACTTC

V gene: TRBV7-2
D gene: .
clone size: few
J gene: TRBJ2-5
CDR3 protein: CASSPYQETQYF
CDR3 DNA: TGTGCCAGCAGTCCGTACCAAGAGACCCAGTACTTC

V gene: TRBV18
D gene: .
clone size: .
J gene: TRBJ1-1
CDR3 protein: CASSPQPNTEAFF
CDR3 DNA: TGTGCCAGCTCACCACAGCCTAACACTGAAGCTTTCTTT

V gene: TRBV18
D gene: TRBD1
clone size: few
J gene: TRBJ2-3
CDR3 protein: CASSPGTGGRDTQYF
CDR3 DNA: TGTGCCAGCTCACCAGGGACAGGGGGTAGAGATACGCAGTATTTT

V gene: TRBV5-4
D gene: TRBD1
clone size: few
J gene: TRBJ1-2
CDR3 protein: CASSSGTGGGSYTF
CDR3 DNA: TGTGCCAGCAGCTCCGGGACAGGCGGTGGGAGCTACACCTTC

V gene: TRBV30
D gene: TRBD2
clone size: .
J gene: TRBJ2-1
CDR3 protein: CAWRAGVTHNEQFF
CDR3 DNA: TGTGCCTGGAGGGCGGGAGTAACCCACAATGAGCAGTTCTTC

V gene: TRBV7-3
D gene: .
clone size: .
J gene: TRBJ2-2
CDR3 protein: CASSLPSGELFF
CDR3 DNA: TGTGCCAGCAGCCTACCGTCCGGGGAGCTGTTTTTT